This T cell receptor beta chain was documented in a study of T cells in Graves' hyperthyroidism and ophthalmopathy (dated by TCRdb to the late 2010s). Study-level background: Peripheral blood samples were taken at initial diagnosis, before any treatment was given. The 95 to 100 discovery patients were randomly divided into training and test sets at a 7:3 ratio. According to the paper, TCR Vbeta CDR3 sequencing was carried out on around 140 peripheral blood samples, which came from 40 to 45 ophthalmopathy, approximately 72 hyperthyroidism and some 17 progressor patients. The study also compared thyroid tissue and blood T-cell repertoires from several Graves' hyperthyroidism patients. An independent validation cohort of 18 to 20 hyperthyroidism patients and 15 or so patients who later progressed to ophthalmopathy tested prospective prediction of ophthalmopathy. To identify TCR V-J signatures that set the groups apart, the researchers used a discovery cohort of about a hundred patients, made up of 40 to 45 with Graves' ophthalmopathy and around 58 with stable Graves' hyperthyroidism. After blood sampling, hyperthyroidism patients were treated with methimazole at a starting dose of 30 mg daily, and ophthalmopathy patients were treated with high-dose intravenous methylprednisolone.

This clonotype was seen many times. It has no known antigen specificity. Base qualities are not provided; no much larger clone lies one nucleotide away. Amplification of TCR beta CDR3 regions was carried out from RNA transcripts. A first-round RT-PCR of the TCR CDR3 used the HTBI primer set with the Qiagen OneStep RT-PCR kit. Libraries were constructed in a second round of multiplex PCR, after which size selection and purification were carried out. The libraries were sequenced on an Illumina HiSeq2000 using paired-end 100 bp reads. In the paper's pipeline: Raw data were processed with SOAPnuke, discarding reads with adapters, uncalled bases, mean Phred below 15, or no exact constant-primer or identifier match. COPE v1.2.5 was used to merge the high-quality paired reads, and each unique nucleotide sequence was defined as a clonotype. Clonotypes were aligned to IMGT TRBV, TRBD and TRBJ reference segments using MiTCR v1.1. Only V-J combinations with frequency above 0.0001, covering 99% to 99.2% of repertoires, were analysed. A TCS score was defined as the ratio of F50 (clonal expansion) to E x V (chaos), with BLOSUM62-based TCRdist applied between CDR3 peptides within each V-J. Welch's t-statistics and random forest reduced 514 V-J features to around 14, which were used in a naive Bayes classifier (R e1071). TCRdb applied fastp at Q25 and MiXCR to the public reads, then kept only in-frame beta chains. Rows are combined by CDR3 protein, so each entry shows the most common genes and DNA. These V and J calls rely on TCRdb rather than the paper's analysis. The sample data list some 370,000 distinct CDR3 sequences, and more than 12% of these were observed just once. The ten largest clones represent around 27% of the sample.

The full study reports these points: Sample size was not statistically predetermined, and investigators were not blinded to group allocation. A model built on a 13 V-J signature distinguished ophthalmopathy from stable hyperthyroidism, reaching about 89% sensitivity and about 81% specificity in cross-validation and 80%/75% in testing. During validation, the model predicted progression to ophthalmopathy a median of around 6 months ahead of onset, with around 65% sensitivity and more than 72% specificity. Most expanded thyroid clonotypes (frequency above 0.001) were also found in blood, which suggests that blood repertoires may mirror thyroid immune responses.

Ophthalmopathy patients had moderately to severely active disease, Clinical Activity Score of at least 3, NOSPECS grade of at least 4, and duration under 3 months. The study excluded patients with uncontrolled infections, other autoimmune diseases, pregnancy or lactation. Clinical symptoms, serum thyroxine and TRAb, thyroid ultrasound, and orbital computed tomography formed the basis for the diagnoses. Ficoll-Paque density gradient centrifugation was used to isolate PBMCs from approximately 10 ml of fresh peripheral blood. Total RNA was extracted using Trizol reagent, and RNA quality was assessed on an Agilent 2100 Bioanalyzer. The CDR3 goes from the cysteine to the phenylalanine over 14 residues. The only DNA kept is the CDR3, 42 bases in frame from the first base. V drops 0 bases and J drops 3 bases, leaving 11 bases in between. CDR1 and CDR2, per the germline V gene (reference sequence), are DFQATT and SNEGSKA.

The TCR was taken from a man between 50 and 59 years old with Graves' ophthalmopathy. The specimen sequenced was blood. Rearrangement joined TRBV20-1 to TRBJ1-1, with an unclear D gene assignment. In nucleotide form, the sequence is TGCAGTGCTAGAGATTTCGGGAGGCACACTGAAGCTTTCTTT. This sequence encodes CSARDFGRHTEAFF.